Included here is one TCR beta chain sequence, with context. This specimen belongs to a study of glioma-infiltrating T cells after dendritic cell vaccination. CDR3 length: 15 residues. The germline gives CDR1 SNHLY, CDR2 FYNNEI. V shed 7 bases and J 1 base; nucleotides not matched to a gene: 6. Some clones are missing from TCRdb's copy, which holds only in-frame ones; the method was immunoSEQ multiplex PCR. Of approximately 50,000 clones listed, 89% are singletons. Time point given: after dendritic cell vaccination, including at tumor progression/relapse. Only patients with spare fresh-frozen tumor and over two years of follow-up were included.

This receptor was obtained from a human donor with glioblastoma. Sample: blood, taken after dendritic cell vaccination. This chain joins TRBV2 and TRBJ2-7; 11 bases map to TRBD2. For the CDR3, the DNA is TGTGCCAGCACCGGGACTAGCGGAAGATCCTACGAGCAGTACTTC. Translation: CASTGTSGRSYEQYF.